What follows describes a single T cell receptor (beta chain). Its antigen is unknown. No base-level quality is on record; no much larger clone is a single base apart. The entry originates in a study of blood T cells in healthy people across ages (dated by TCRdb to between 2014 and 2017). With respect to the entire study: In model experiments, roughly one uniquely barcoded TCR beta cDNA molecule per two T cells was captured by template switching. Age-related changes in TCR beta repertoire diversity were measured in the study by deep sequencing normalized with unique cDNA molecular identifiers. The donors were split into four age groups: young (average about 16 years), middle-aged (about 40), aged (more than 60) and long-lived (roughly 80). To avoid experimental bias, donors of different ages were distributed randomly across sequencing lanes. For two donors (one aged 18 to 29 and one aged 80 or older), the study analyzed two additional independent replicas of 1 million unique cDNA reads from the same blood draw.

Paper-wide results and their limitations: Total diversity estimates from one million sequenced T cells were considered lower bounds and underestimates. Conclusive comparison of naive and antigen-experienced compartments was prevented by the profiling of bulk unsorted PBMCs. Observed TCR beta diversity per million T cells fell roughly linearly with age, and a significant reduction was already apparent by age roughly 40. There was a strong correlation between observed TCR beta diversity and the percentage of naive T cells measured by flow cytometry. Because donor CMV infection status was unknown, age-related changes in expanded clonotypes were potentially confounded. Compared with the aged group, the long-lived group had more naive CD4+ T cells, fewer expanded clones and increased TCR diversity, suggesting age selection.

The method behind the library was 5' RACE. The sequencing machine was an Illumina HiSeq 2500. A second PCR of roughly 7 to 12 cycles was run with a J-beta primer mix and a sample-barcoded 5' primer. A unique molecular identifier was introduced onto each TCR beta cDNA molecule by a template-switch 5' adaptor carrying 12 random nucleotides. Each sample yielded at least 2.5 million CDR3-containing paired-end reads. All of the RNA was converted into first-strand cDNA using the Mint cDNA synthesis kit, with a TRBC-specific oligonucleotide serving as the primer. All cDNA was treated with uracil-DNA glycosylase and then went through a first 18-cycle PCR with the universal primers M1SS and BC2_uni_R. For the original study's pipeline: For normalization, 1 million high-quality reads were randomly selected from each sample, with every read carrying a distinct molecular identifier. Instead of being binned into consensus sequences, reads that shared molecular identifiers were thrown out. CDR3 identification, clonotype clustering and error correction used MiTCR with a Q25 quality threshold and the strictest error-elimination algorithm. Lower-bound total TCR beta diversity was estimated with a nonparametric unseen species model using Euler transformation. TCRdb passed the public sequencing reads through fastp at Q25 and MiXCR, retaining productive beta sequences. All rows with the same CDR3 protein become a single entry with the most common DNA and genes. The V and J calls reflect TCRdb's pipeline rather than the authors' work. Here the sample has fewer than 1.5 million distinct CDR3 sequences; roughly 45% occur a single time. The ten largest clones take up 7.9% of the sample.

The CDR1 and CDR2 encoded by the germline V gene are SGHAT and FQNNGV. Taken from cysteine to phenylalanine, the CDR3 has 15 residues. Only CDR3 DNA remains: 45 bases, in frame from the first base. V is cut by 4 bases and J by 0 bases, and the space between the germline ends is 10 bases. Donors were around 37 systemically healthy Caucasian individuals from Russia aged roughly 6 to 90 years. Roughly 11 milliliters of peripheral blood were drawn from each donor into EDTA-treated Vacutainer tubes. Ficoll-Paque density-gradient centrifugation was used to isolate PBMCs, with at least 6.5 million per sample. Total RNA was extracted from PBMCs with Trizol reagent, with at least 6 micrograms obtained per sample. The percentages of naive CD45RAhigh/CD27high T cells were determined by flow cytometry on a PBMC aliquot from every donor.

The sequence links TRBV11-2 to TRBJ2-1, with no confidently assigned D gene. This sequence originates from a woman younger than 30 in good health. The sample comprised blood. CDR3 protein: CASSSDPLSYNEQFF. Here is the DNA: TGTGCCAGCAGCTCCGACCCCCTCTCCTACAATGAGCAGTTCTTC.